This T cell receptor (beta chain) derives from a study of blood T cell repertoires in COVID-19. Study overall: There were acute and convalescent COVID-19 samples, and they came from the United States, Italy and Spain. The cDNA or gDNA used as material had been derived from T cells, B-cell-depleted T cells, or PBMCs.

Clinical history reported by participants formed the basis on which cohorts were assigned. The germline V gene encodes CDR1 SGHRS and CDR2 YFSETQ. V shed 2 bases and J shed 0 bases, with 11 bases lying between them. The CDR3 is made up of 15 amino acids. Per the original methods: Nucleated cell number was recorded as an estimate derived from reference gene primer amplification. Repertoires were generated with immunoSEQ multiplex PCR, while TCRdb's copy carries only in-frame clones and drops some. From that table come the V and J calls and clone size; the DNA was used to work out D and trimming. The table has approximately 260,000 clones, about 80% seen once.

Sequences were obtained from PBMCs or T cells enriched from blood (not recorded which). The chain recombines TRBV5-1 with TRBJ2-5; perhaps TRBD2 as D (6 bases). The clonotype comes from a man aged 50 or older who had recovered from COVID-19. The CDR3 is CASSLRGTYQETQYF. The DNA for the CDR3 is TGCGCCAGCAGCTTACGGGGGACGTACCAAGAGACCCAGTACTTC.